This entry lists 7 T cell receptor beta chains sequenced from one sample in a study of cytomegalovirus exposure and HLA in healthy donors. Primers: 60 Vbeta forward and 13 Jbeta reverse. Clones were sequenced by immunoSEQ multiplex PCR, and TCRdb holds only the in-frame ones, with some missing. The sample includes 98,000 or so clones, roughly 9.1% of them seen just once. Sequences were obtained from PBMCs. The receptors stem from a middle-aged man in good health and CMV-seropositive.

CDR3 nucleotides: TGCGCCAGCAGCTTGGTCGTGACAGGGAACTATGGCTACACCTTC. This encodes CASSLVVTGNYGYTF. This chain joins TRBV5-1 and TRBJ1-2, with TRBD1 matching over 7 bases. This CDR3 has 15 amino acids. Trimming took 0 bases from V and 2 from J; bases not matched to a gene: 4. Per germline, CDR1 SGHRS and CDR2 YFSETQ.

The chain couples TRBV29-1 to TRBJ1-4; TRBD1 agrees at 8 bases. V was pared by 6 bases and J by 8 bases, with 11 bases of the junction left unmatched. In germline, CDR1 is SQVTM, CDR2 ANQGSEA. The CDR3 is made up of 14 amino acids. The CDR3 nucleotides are TGCAGCGTCAAGACCAGGGGGCGAGGGGAAAAACTGTTTTTT. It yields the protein CSVKTRGRGEKLFF.

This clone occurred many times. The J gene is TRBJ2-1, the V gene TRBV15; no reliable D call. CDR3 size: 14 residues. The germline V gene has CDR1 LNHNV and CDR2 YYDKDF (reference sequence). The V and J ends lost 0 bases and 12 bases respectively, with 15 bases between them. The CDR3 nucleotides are TGTGCCACCAGCAGAGATCTGGCTAGACCGGGGCAGTTCTTC. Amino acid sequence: CATSRDLARPGQFF.

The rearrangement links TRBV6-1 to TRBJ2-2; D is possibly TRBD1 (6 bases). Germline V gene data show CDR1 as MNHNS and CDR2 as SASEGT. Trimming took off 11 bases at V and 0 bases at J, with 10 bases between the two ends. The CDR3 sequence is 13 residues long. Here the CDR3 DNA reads TGTGCCGAACAGGGTTCGAACACCGGGGAGCTGTTTTTT. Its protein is CAEQGSNTGELFF.

The CDR3: CASSQAPDRGDTQYF. Written as DNA, the CDR3 is TGTGCCAGCAGCCAAGCCCCCGACAGGGGTGATACGCAGTATTTT. V gene TRBV4-2 combines with J gene TRBJ2-3; TRBD1 matches at 8 bases. Germline CDR1 is LGHNA and CDR2 is YNFKEQ. V gave up 1 base and J gave up 6 bases; unmatched junction bases: 6. The CDR3 loop spans 15 amino acids.

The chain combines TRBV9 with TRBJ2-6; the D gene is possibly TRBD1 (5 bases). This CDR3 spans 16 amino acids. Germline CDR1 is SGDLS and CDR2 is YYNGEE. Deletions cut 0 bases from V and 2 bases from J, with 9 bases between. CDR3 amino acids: CASSVEQGTGANVLTF. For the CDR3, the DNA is TGTGCCAGCAGCGTAGAGCAGGGAACTGGGGCCAACGTCCTGACTTTC.

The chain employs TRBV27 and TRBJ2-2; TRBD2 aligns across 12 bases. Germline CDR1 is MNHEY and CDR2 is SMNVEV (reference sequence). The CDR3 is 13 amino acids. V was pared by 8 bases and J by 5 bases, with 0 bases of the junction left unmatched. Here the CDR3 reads CASGLAGTGELFF. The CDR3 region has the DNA TGTGCCAGCGGACTAGCGGGGACCGGGGAGCTGTTTTTT.